The text below deals with one T cell receptor beta chain. Its antigen remains unidentified. No much larger clone is present one base from it, and per-base qualities are unavailable. Receptor libraries were prepared by the immunoSEQ multiplex PCR assay. DNA from the CD4+ T cells that had been cultured and isolated underwent TCR beta CDR3 sequencing. The study's own analysis went as follows. Non-productive TCR sequences were discarded, and reads were trimmed to the CDR3 region, with only CDR3s of 7 or more amino acids retained. The MANAFEST web app was used to pick out antigen-specific clonotypes by comparing their expansion in peptide wells with that in reference cultures. To count as positive, a clone had to show expansion at FDR<0.05 compared with the reference and with all other wells, an odds ratio above 5, and a frequency above 0.1% in two replicate wells. A clonotype was called cross-reactive if it was significantly expanded both in SARS-CoV-2 spike wells and in at least one common cold coronavirus spike condition. CDR3 similarity was assessed by Levenshtein distance with the stringdist R package, and unrooted trees were built with ape in R 3.6.1. TCRdb provides this immuneACCESS table in a form limited to in-frame rearrangements. Some clones are lacking; in checked studies, under half of them reflect an unresolved V gene, and why the rest are absent is not known. V, J and clone size were drawn from that table, and D and trimming were deduced from the DNA. In all, the sample holds around 54,000 clones, and over 80% of those were seen once. Of the sample, about 2.2% falls within the top ten clones.

The data stem from a study of vaccination effects on CD4 cells after COVID-19 (dated 2022 in TCRdb). For the study in its entirety: Each participant received two doses of an mRNA SARS-CoV-2 vaccine, either BNT162b2 or mRNA-1273. SARS-CoV-2 spike-specific CD4+ TCR repertoires from before and after mRNA vaccination were compared in COVID-19 convalescent patients and in infection-naive vaccine recipients. The full study included around nine COVID-19 convalescent patients and a handful of SARS-CoV-2-naive healthy vaccine recipients. Cultures from other donors in the study were sequenced with the Oncomine TCR Beta short-read assay on an Illumina iSeq 100.

Study-level results and caveats: The study was limited by a small number of convalescent patients, and early post-infection timepoints were lacking. Marked clonal contraction was observed in both infection-induced and vaccine-induced clones at late post-vaccination timepoints, consistent with waning T cell responses. Among healthy vaccine recipients, nearly all vaccine-induced clones were SARS-CoV-2 mono-reactive, and only 1 of 255 was cross-reactive with common cold coronaviruses.

The ViraFEST assay stimulated PBMC with viral peptide pools and then used TCR sequencing to identify antigen-specific CD4+ T cell clonotypes by expansion. After around 10 days of culture, CD4+ T cells were isolated with the EasySep CD4+ T cell isolation kit. None of the healthy vaccine recipients had a prior SARS-CoV-2 infection, which was confirmed by nucleocapsid antibody tests that came back negative both before and after vaccination. Around 2 million PBMC per well were cultured in IMDM with around 5.3% human AB serum, roughly 10 IU/ml IL-2 and gentamicin, plus 10 ug/ml peptides. On days 3 and 7, half of the culture medium was replaced with fresh IL-2-containing medium. Unless noted otherwise, every peptide stimulation condition was cultured in triplicate wells. Using Ficoll-Paque Plus gradient centrifugation, PBMC were separated from whole blood and then either used fresh or cryopreserved at -140C. The overlapping peptide pools covered the spike proteins of SARS-CoV-2 and of the common cold coronaviruses HCoV-NL63, HCoV-OC43 and HCoV-229E. The QIAamp micro DNA kit was used to extract genomic DNA from the cultured CD4+ T cells.

From the cysteine through the phenylalanine, the CDR3 covers 13 amino acids. The CDR3 DNA has 39 bases and is translated from base 1. CDR1 and CDR2 (LNHDA, SQIVND) derive from the germline V gene (reference sequence). V is cut by 5 bases and J by 5 bases, and the space between the germline ends is 12 bases. The rearranged chain carries TRBV19 and TRBJ2-5; no confident D gene assignment can be made. The source is a human donor who received a COVID-19 vaccine. The input for sequencing was CD4+ T cells from PBMCs cultured with HCoV-229E spike peptides, taken before COVID-19 vaccination. The cell subset or site label on this specimen signifies: HCoV-229E spike overlapping peptide pool stimulation. The DNA sequence follows: TGTGCCAGTAGTTCCAAGGTAGGGGAGACCCAGTACTTC. This encodes CASSSKVGETQYF.